This T cell receptor beta chain was captured in a study of Siglec-9 on CD8 T cells in melanoma (dated 2019 in TCRdb). Regarding the study in general: The study examined the expression of Siglec-9 on CD8+ T cells and how Siglec-9 regulates T cells within the melanoma tumor microenvironment. Findings and caveats that apply to the study as a whole: According to the reported findings, Siglec-9 marked and regulated a subset of effector memory CD8+ T cells that seemed to build up inside melanoma tumors.

The method behind the library was the immunoSEQ multiplex PCR assay. TCRdb re-hosts the immuneACCESS table, in-frame sequences only. Its copies lack some clones; in the studies checked, an unresolved V gene accounts for under half of them, and the cause for the rest is not known. A total of about 36,000 clones appear in this sample, roughly 84% of them only once. The ten largest clones capture under 2% of the sample. The CDR3, from cysteine to phenylalanine, totals 15 residues. Here the CDR3 DNA is all that survives: 45 bases in frame from base 1. CDR1 SGHVS and CDR2 FNYEAQ were looked up in the germline V gene. V lost 2 bases and J lost 5 bases; the stretch between them is 15 bases long. Details on this clone: Its antigen is currently not known. Base quality data are lacking; no much larger clone is found one base away.

The receptor chain draws on TRBV7-6 and TRBJ2-5, with the D gene not confidently named. Sequencing used Siglec-9- CD8+ T cells sorted from blood. The sample's cell subset or site label is to be understood as: CD8 T cells lacking Siglec-9. The clonotype comes from a human donor in good health. Read as DNA, the sequence is TGTGCCAGCAGCTTAATTTTTAGTAGCAGGGAGACCCAGTACTTC. Its coded protein is CASSLIFSSRETQYF.